This paragraph covers one T cell receptor beta chain sequence. Its antigen is unidentified. Relative to the germline gene, one junction end is altered; a read error may explain this. This sample is part of a study of blood T cells in healthy people across ages. Study results and limitations: Total diversity from one million sequenced T cells was likely underestimated. Getting older went along with TCR beta diversity per million T cells dropping roughly linearly. The study could not conclusively compare naive and antigen-experienced cells, given its unsorted PBMCs.

A J-beta primer mix and a sample-barcoded 5' primer were used in a second PCR of about 7 to 12 cycles. A tag from a template-switch adaptor with 12 random nucleotides marked each cDNA molecule. TCRdb used MiXCR to reprocess the 5' RACE reads, holding one entry per CDR3 protein. The sample yields under 1 million distinct CDR3 sequences, under 45% seen once. CDR3 length: 15 residues. CDR1 is SEHNR, CDR2 FQNEAQ, per germline (reference sequence). The sequence came from a man between 60 and 75 years old in good health. Sequencing used blood. The rearrangement uses TRBV7-9 and TRBJ2-4, with 12 bases aligning to TRBD1. The chain's CDR3 is CASSPGTGGKNIRYF. Written as DNA, the CDR3 is TGTGCCAGCAGTCCGGGGACAGGGGGCAAAAACATTCGGTACTTC.